The 22 T cell receptor beta chains in this list originate from one sample, sequenced in a study of T cells in women clearing cervical HPV infection. Produced via immunoSEQ multiplex PCR; TCRdb's table is partial and in-frame only. This sample's table reports 15,000 to 20,000 clones. Sequenced sample: blood buffy coat. The receptors shown here come from a woman between 18 and 75 years old with a cervical HPV16 infection that either progressed to CIN3+ or cleared (not recorded which).

As for this clone: The sequence runs out 3 residues before the end of the CDR3; the remainder is reconstructed from the germline J gene. This sequence joins TRBV5-4 and TRBJ1-2, with 7 positions matching TRBD1. The J segment lost 5 bases and the V segment lost 4 bases, leaving 14 bases of the junction unmatched. This CDR3 region has 16 residues. Looked up from germline, CDR1 is SGHNT and CDR2 is YYREEE (reference sequence). Here the CDR3 reads CASSGGGLRESYGYTF. The sequenced CDR3 bases are TGTGCCAGCAGCGGAGGGGGCCTTAGAGAGTCATATGGC. Based on the CDR3 plus reference TRBV5-4 and TRBJ1-2, the full variable domain is ETGVTQSPTHLIKTRGQQVTLRCSSQSGHNTVSWYQQALGQGPQFIFQYYREEENGRGNFPPRFSGLQFPNYSSELNVNALELDDSALYLCASSGGGLRESYGYTFGSGTRLTVV.

Comments on this clone: The sequenced fragment ends 3 residues before the CDR3 boundary, so the rest is inferred from the germline J gene. The rearrangement uses TRBV6-1 and TRBJ1-5; D possibly corresponds to TRBD1 (5 bases). V was shortened by 1 base and J by 7 bases, with 14 bases between the two germline ends. CDR1 is MNHNS, CDR2 SASEGT, per germline. The CDR3 is made up of 15 amino acids. Here the CDR3 reads CASSEGGGGWQPQHF. The CDR3 bases that were read are TGTGCCAGCAGTGAAGGTGGGGGGGGATGGCAGCCC.

Turning to this clone: The observed sequence ends 3 residues before the CDR3 terminus, with the missing tail filled in from the germline J gene. The rearrangement joins TRBV7-2 to TRBJ2-1, with 8 bases identical to TRBD1. Per germline, CDR1 SGHTA and CDR2 FQGNSA. Trimming cost V 3 bases and J 8 bases; bases outside gene matches: 3. The CDR3 length is 13 residues. CDR3 region: CASSFHRGDEQFF. The sequenced part of the CDR3 DNA is TGTGCCAGCAGCTTTCACAGGGGGGATGAG.

The covered CDR3 bases are TGTGCCAGCAGCTTAGAATCAGGTCCCAATGAG. This translates into CASSLESGPNE. The whole CDR3 is CASSLESGPNEQFF. This chain links TRBV7-9 with TRBJ2-1; D remains unclear. The read ends 3 residues shy of where the CDR3 ends; the end is completed using the germline J gene. Germline V gene sequence: CDR1 SEHNR, CDR2 FQNEAQ (reference sequence). The CDR3 consists of 14 residues. V was clipped by 1 base and J by 6 bases, with 10 bases between them.

Concerning this clone: The read ends 3 residues shy of where the CDR3 ends; the end is completed using the germline J gene. The V gene is TRBV30, the J gene TRBJ1-1; D is uncertain. This CDR3 region has 14 residues. V was cut by 0 bases and J by 2 bases, with 10 bases left in between. The germline CDR1 and CDR2 sequences are GTSNPN and SVGIG (reference sequence). CDR3 DNA, as far as it was read: TGTGCCTGGAGTGTAAAGGTTTTAAACACTGAA. Translating it yields CAWSVKVLNTE. From start to end, the CDR3 is CAWSVKVLNTEAFF.

A remark on this clone: The read is 3 residues too short to cover the CDR3 end, so that end is filled in from the germline J gene. The chain recombines TRBV19 with TRBJ1-1; 12 positions agree with TRBD1. This CDR3 has 17 residues. In germline, CDR1 is LNHDA, CDR2 SQIVND (reference sequence). V shed 8 bases and J 5 bases; nucleotides not matched to a gene: 15. CDR3 bases read: TGTGCCAGTGGCGCCCGGGACAGGGGGCGCTTAGGGACTGAA. It codes for CASGARDRGRLGTE. The full CDR3 sequence reads CASGARDRGRLGTEAFF.

Concerning this clone itself: The read terminates 3 residues before the CDR3 end, so the remaining end is supplied by the germline J gene. The chain combines TRBV5-1 with TRBJ2-1; 9 nucleotides align to TRBD2. V shed 6 bases, J shed 3 bases, and the junction held 7 bases outside the gene matches. CDR3 length: 15 amino acids. Per germline, CDR1 SGHRS and CDR2 YFSETQ. The CDR3 loop is CASTVSGGLYNEQFF. CDR3 bases read: TGCGCCAGCACAGTTAGCGGGGGCCTCTACAATGAG. Using reference TRBV5-1 and TRBJ2-1 for the parts outside the CDR3, the full variable domain is KAGVTQTPRYLIKTRGQQVTLSCSPISGHRSVSWYQQTPGQGLQFLFEYFSETQRNKGNFPGRFSGRQFSNSRSEMNVSTLELGDSALYLCASTVSGGLYNEQFFGPGTRLTVL.

With respect to this clone: The CDR3 end falls 3 residues outside the read, so it is completed with the germline J gene. The sample contains more than one DNA sequence encoding this CDR3. V gene TRBV7-9 combines with J gene TRBJ2-3, with 9 bases matching TRBD1. V lost 7 bases, J lost 3 bases, and 2 bases stayed unmatched. In germline, CDR1 is SEHNR, CDR2 FQNEAQ (reference sequence). The CDR3 is 13 residues long. The sequenced part of the CDR3 DNA is TGTGCCAGCAAACAGGGGGCAACAGATACG. This translates into CASKQGATDT. The whole CDR3 is CASKQGATDTQYF.

About this clone itself: Read sequence stops 3 residues before the CDR3 end, and the germline J gene provides the missing end. This rearrangement joins TRBV19 to TRBJ2-1; 8 bases are a match to TRBD1. Germline V gene lookup returns CDR1 LNHDA and CDR2 SQIVND (reference sequence). Trimming took 5 bases from V and 5 from J; bases not matched to a gene: 17. The CDR3 has 18 amino acids. CDR3 amino acids: CASSRYKGPGTGHNEQFF. The part of the CDR3 DNA that was read is TGTGCCAGTAGTCGTTACAAGGGACCCGGGACAGGCCACAATGAG. Together with reference TRBV19 and TRBJ2-1, the CDR3 gives the full variable domain: DGGITQSPKYLFRKEGQNVTLSCEQNLNHDAMYWYRQDPGQGLRLIYYSQIVNDFQKGDIAEGYSVSREKKESFPLTVTSAQKNPTAFYLCASSRYKGPGTGHNEQFFGPGTRLTVL.

Points on this clone: From the germline J gene comes the end of the CDR3, since the read stops 3 residues before it. J is TRBJ1-3 and V is TRBV30; D not certain. The germline V and J ends were trimmed by 4 bases and 2 bases, with 9 bases remaining between them. CDR1 is GTSNPN, CDR2 SVGIG, per germline (reference sequence). The CDR3 consists of 13 residues. This CDR3 reads CAWTTSTGNTIYF. The part of the CDR3 DNA that was read is TGTGCCTGGACGACTTCTACTGGAAACACC.

As to this clone: The CDR3 is cut off 3 residues early in the read; its end comes from the germline J gene. The rearrangement links TRBV2 to TRBJ2-7, with 9 bases aligning to TRBD2. V was clipped by 10 bases and J by 2 bases; unmatched bases: 15. This CDR3 contains 16 residues. Germline-derived CDR1 and CDR2 are SNHLY and FYNNEI. The CDR3 reads CATRPPPAGGTYEQYF. The covered CDR3 bases are TGTGCCACCAGGCCCCCACCAGCGGGGGGTACCTACGAG.

Details on this clone: The read is 3 residues too short to cover the CDR3 end, so that end is filled in from the germline J gene. The chain has TRBV20-1 and TRBJ1-2; D is undetermined. The V gene lost 3 bases and the J gene lost 0 bases, with 5 bases spanning the gap. The CDR3 has 12 amino acids. Germline CDR1 is DFQATT and CDR2 is SNEGSKA (reference sequence). The CDR3 is CSASQTNYGYTF. The CDR3 DNA, read in part, is TGCAGTGCTAGTCAGACTAACTATGGC.

Worth noting for this clone: The read falls 3 residues short of the CDR3 end, and the missing part is taken from the germline J gene. The chain is built from TRBV9 and TRBJ2-7, with a tentative D call TRBD1 (5 bases). Germline lookup yields CDR1 SGDLS and CDR2 YYNGEE. V lost 0 bases to trimming and J lost 3 bases, with 10 bases between them. The CDR3 is 14 residues long. CDR3 DNA (partial): TGTGCCAGCAGCGTAGATCAGGGCTTCTACGAG. Translating it yields CASSVDQGFYE. In full, the CDR3 is CASSVDQGFYEQYF.

The CDR3: CSARKGWEKLFF. Partial CDR3 DNA: TGCAGTGCTAGAAAGGGTTGGGAAAAA. The gene calls are TRBV20-1 and TRBJ1-4, with no clear D. With the read ending 3 residues before the CDR3 end, the germline J gene is used to fill in that end. Per germline, CDR1 DFQATT and CDR2 SNEGSKA (reference sequence). This CDR3 spans 12 amino acids. The V gene lost 2 bases and the J gene lost 8 bases, with 9 bases spanning the gap.

This clone shows up as medium-sized by frequency. From the germline J gene comes the end of the CDR3, since the read stops 3 residues before it. This sequence joins TRBV5-5 and TRBJ2-4; D is undetermined. CDR1 SGHKS and CDR2 YYEKEE come from the germline V gene (reference sequence). The CDR3 is 12 amino acids. The V end was cut by 6 bases, the J end by 2 bases, with 6 bases between. This CDR3 reads CASTDTKNIQYF. CDR3 bases read: TGTGCCAGCACTGACACCAAAAACATT.

Worth noting for this clone: The read ends 3 residues shy of where the CDR3 ends; the end is completed using the germline J gene. This chain uses TRBV5-1 with TRBJ2-5; tentative D call: TRBD2 (6 bases). With 0 bases removed from V and 4 bases from J, the gap between germline ends came to 10 bases. The CDR3 consists of 14 residues. Germline V lookup: CDR1 SGHRS, CDR2 YFSETQ. The CDR3 DNA, read in part, is TGCGCCAGCAGCTTGGATGGCGGGGCAGAGACC. Protein product: CASSLDGGAET. The entire CDR3 is CASSLDGGAETQYF.

The part of the CDR3 DNA that was read is TGCGCCAGCAGCGCCACAGGGGCCTACGAG. Protein: CASSATGAYE. The full CDR3 protein reads CASSATGAYEQYF. The rearrangement uses TRBV5-1 and TRBJ2-7; 7 bases map to TRBD1. The CDR3 end is not reached by the read, which stops 3 residues before it; the germline J gene fills it in. The trim removed 4 bases at V and 2 bases at J, leaving 3 bases unmatched. The CDR3 length is 13 residues. Germline lookup yields CDR1 SGHRS and CDR2 YFSETQ.

This clone is deemed medium-sized by its frequency. The read gets to within 3 residues of the CDR3 end, and the germline J gene fills in the rest. This chain uses TRBV29-1 with TRBJ2-5; D unclear. The CDR3 covers 10 residues. V dropped 5 bases and J dropped 4 bases, with 5 bases sitting between them. CDR1 is SQVTM, CDR2 ANQGSEA, per germline. This CDR3 is CSVRVETQYF. CDR3 bases read: TGCAGCGTTCGTGTAGAGACC.

Notes on this clone: The CDR3 goes on 3 residues after the read ends, and that part is filled in from the germline J gene. The rearrangement uses TRBV19 and TRBJ1-2; 10 nucleotides line up with TRBD1. This CDR3 comprises 15 residues. The germline V gene has CDR1 LNHDA and CDR2 SQIVND (reference sequence). Incomplete CDR3 DNA: TGTGCCAGGCCGCAATTGGGACAGGGGTGTCGAGGC. This gives the protein CARPQLGQGCRG. In full, the CDR3 reads CARPQLGQGCRGYTF. Based on the CDR3 plus reference TRBV19 and TRBJ1-2, the full variable domain is DGGITQSPKYLFRKEGQNVTLSCEQNLNHDAMYWYRQDPGQGLRLIYYSQIVNDFQKGDIAEGYSVSREKKESFPLTVTSAQKNPTAFYLCARPQLGQGCRGYTFGSGTRLTVV.

Turning to this clone: The CDR3 end is not reached by the read, which stops 3 residues before it; the germline J gene fills it in. J is TRBJ1-2 and V is TRBV5-6, with D tentatively TRBD1 (5 bases). Germline V lookup: CDR1 SGHDT, CDR2 YYEEEE. Between the trimmed V and J ends, which lost 9 bases and 7 bases, there was a span of 25 bases. This CDR3 has 15 amino acids. Partial CDR3 DNA: TGTGCCACCAGGTGGGCTCAGGGTCCCTACGGTGGC. This codes for CATRWAQGPYGG. The whole CDR3 is CATRWAQGPYGGYTF. Full variable domain (remainder filled in from reference TRBV5-6 and TRBJ1-2): DAGVTQSPTHLIKTRGQQVTLRCSPKSGHDTVSWYQQALGQGPQFIFQYYEEEERQRGNFPDRFSGHQFPNYSSELNVNALLLGDSALYLCATRWAQGPYGGYTFGSGTRLTVV.

On this clone: The read gets to within 3 residues of the CDR3 end, and the germline J gene fills in the rest. The chain combines TRBV11-2 with TRBJ1-1; weak D call: TRBD1 (5 bases). Germline CDR1 is SGHAT and CDR2 is FQNNGV. The CDR3 contains 14 residues. Trimming took off 6 bases at V and 6 bases at J, with 17 bases between the two ends. Incomplete CDR3 DNA: TGTGCCAGCAGGCAGTTGCAGGGTAGGGCTGAA. It codes for CASRQLQGRAE. The complete CDR3 protein is CASRQLQGRAEAFF.

In regard to this clone: The read falls 3 residues short of the CDR3 end, and the missing part is taken from the germline J gene. The rearrangement links TRBV5-1 to TRBJ2-5, with a weak D call TRBD2 (7 bases). The germline V gene encodes CDR1 SGHRS and CDR2 YFSETQ. Trimming left V 0 bases short and J 4 bases short, with 10 bases between. This CDR3 spans 14 amino acids. CDR3 DNA (partial): TGCGCCAGCAGCTTGGGCGGGGGCTCAGAGACC. Translation gives CASSLGGGSET. The complete CDR3 protein is CASSLGGGSETQYF.